Presented here are 10 T cell receptor beta chains from one specimen sequenced in a study of blood T cell repertoires in COVID-19. Some clones are missing from TCRdb's copy, which holds only in-frame ones; the method was immunoSEQ multiplex PCR. Among tens of thousands of clones listed, about 86% were seen once. The specimen sequenced was peripheral blood. Receptors were obtained from a man aged 55 to 70 with acute or convalescent COVID-19.

This clone turned up a few times. The chain carries TRBV13 and TRBJ1-1; 10 nucleotides align to TRBD1. The V and J ends lost 3 bases and 3 bases, in that order; junction bases with no gene match: 1. Germline V lookup: CDR1 PRHDT, CDR2 FYEKMQ (reference sequence). The CDR3 length is 14 residues. CDR3 sequence (DNA): TGTGCCAGCAGCTTCGGACAGGGGGACACTGAAGCTTTCTTT. Its translation is CASSFGQGDTEAFF. Supplemented by reference TRBV13 and TRBJ1-1, the full variable domain reads AAGVIQSPRHLIKEKRETATLKCYPIPRHDTVYWYQQGPGQDPQFLISFYEKMQSDKGSIPDRFSAQQFSDYHSELNMSSLELGDSALYFCASSFGQGDTEAFFGQGTRLTVV.

The rearrangement links TRBV29-1 to TRBJ2-3; possible D gene TRBD1, 5 bases. This CDR3 contains 14 residues. V lost 2 bases, J lost 2 bases, and 11 bases lay in between. Germline CDR1 reads SQVTM; CDR2 reads ANQGSEA. The CDR3, as DNA: TGCAGCGTTGAAAAAGGGGATCTCACAGATACGCAGTATTTT. Amino acid sequence: CSVEKGDLTDTQYF.

This clone occurred a few times. The chain links TRBV5-4 to TRBJ1-3; D not certain. Germline V gene data show CDR1 as SGHNT and CDR2 as YYREEE (reference sequence). This CDR3 spans 16 amino acids. V was shortened by 4 bases and J by 0 bases, with 14 bases between the two germline ends. The CDR3 DNA follows: TGTGCCAGCAGCCCCGATCCCGGGAGCTCTGGAAACACCATATATTTT. Encoded protein: CASSPDPGSSGNTIYF.

Comment on this clone: Other DNA variants within this sample encode the same CDR3. The rearrangement joins TRBV2 to TRBJ2-1; 9 bases agree with TRBD2. This CDR3 is built from 14 residues. The V gene end was trimmed by 11 bases and the J gene end by 0 bases; junction bases not matched to a gene: 5. Germline loops: CDR1 SNHLY, CDR2 FYNNEI. CDR3 sequence reads: CARGGGGSYNEQFF. As DNA, the CDR3 is TGTGCCCGGGGCGGGGGGGGCTCCTACAATGAGCAGTTCTTC.

This chain uses TRBV3-1 (or the pseudogene TRBV3-2) with TRBJ1-2; D is unclear. Germline V lookup: CDR1 LGHDT, CDR2 YNNKEL (reference sequence). The CDR3 is 13 amino acids. Deletions cut 0 bases from V and 6 bases from J, with 8 bases between. DNA for the CDR3: TGTGCCAGCAGCCAAGATCGTGCGAATGGCTACACCTTC. As protein: CASSQDRANGYTF.

Only one count was recorded for this clone. The chain recombines TRBV4-1 with TRBJ1-1, with unresolved D. Germline V gene lookup returns CDR1 MGHRA and CDR2 YSYEKL. This CDR3 contains 13 residues. Trimming removed 1 base at V and 5 bases at J, with 8 bases between. CDR3 coding DNA: TGCGCCAGCAGCCAAGGCCCGGGGACTGAAGCTTTCTTT. It codes for CASSQGPGTEAFF.

The chain recombines TRBV10-3 with TRBJ2-3, with TRBD2 matching 7 bases. V lost 2 bases and J lost 2; bases outside the gene matches: 4. The CDR3 has 15 residues. CDR1 is ENHRY and CDR2 is SYGVKD in the germline V gene. The CDR3 is CAISEPRGDTDTQYF. The CDR3 DNA is TGTGCCATCAGTGAGCCTCGGGGGGACACAGATACGCAGTATTTT.

This clone was detected only a few times. This sequence joins TRBV5-1 and TRBJ1-3; the D gene is possibly TRBD1 (6 bases). The CDR3 loop spans 16 amino acids. CDR1 is SGHRS and CDR2 is YFSETQ in the germline V gene. V shed 0 bases and J shed 0 bases, with 10 bases lying between them. CDR3 DNA sequence: TGCGCCAGCAGCTTGGATGGACAGCACTCTGGAAACACCATATATTTT. This encodes CASSLDGQHSGNTIYF.

This clone was detected only a few times. The V gene is TRBV6-1, the J gene TRBJ1-5, with TRBD1 matching 8 bases. CDR3 length: 15 residues. Unmatched junction bases numbered 6, after V lost 2 bases and J lost 6 bases. Germline V gives CDR1 MNHNS, CDR2 SASEGT. CDR3 sequence: CASSEPDRASQPQHF. The CDR3 DNA is TGTGCCAGCAGTGAACCGGACAGGGCGAGTCAGCCCCAGCATTTT.

This clone occurred once. The chain is built from TRBV10-3 and TRBJ1-1; 8 nucleotides match TRBD1. Germline values: CDR1 ENHRY, CDR2 SYGVKD. Unmatched junction bases numbered 6, after V lost 6 bases and J lost 3 bases. The CDR3 totals 14 residues. In DNA, the CDR3 is TGTGCCATCAGCCTCGCGGACAGGGACACTGAAGCTTTCTTT. Translated: CAISLADRDTEAFF.